These 7 T cell receptor beta chains were all obtained from the same sample, sequenced in a study of human T cells and chemical hapten exposure. TCRdb recomputed calls from the RACE reads with MiXCR, one row per CDR3 protein. Altogether 75,000 to 95,000 distinct CDR3 sequences are present, 9.5% to 12% being singletons, with the ten largest covering over 2%. Time point given: patch test 2, 6 weeks after DPC sensitization. Treatment indicated: therapeutic diphenylcyclopropenone sensitization with weekly scalp DPC. The source material was whole blood, sampled in connection with sensitization to the hapten diphenylcyclopropenone (DPC). These receptors were taken from a man aged 40-50 years with alopecia areata. Some clones in this sample may be carry-over from other donors' samples.

The genes are TRBV20-1 and TRBJ2-7, with D maybe TRBD2 (6 bases). V lost 3 bases and J lost 2, with 11 bases in between. This CDR3 region has 13 residues. Germline V gene data show CDR1 as DFQATT and CDR2 as SNEGSKA (reference sequence). The DNA of the CDR3 is TGCAGTGCTAGGCGAGGAGGGCCCTACGAGCAGTACTTC. This sequence encodes CSARRGGPYEQYF.

This clonotype was seen only a few times. This chain joins TRBV5-4 and TRBJ1-1, with D perhaps matching TRBD1 (5 bases). The V end lost 4 bases, the J end lost 0 bases, and 13 bases lay between the germline ends. The CDR3 is 15 residues long. The germline V gene encodes CDR1 SGHNT and CDR2 YYREEE (reference sequence). As DNA, the CDR3 is TGTGCCAGCAGCCCCCTTCGGGGGATGAACACTGAAGCTTTCTTT. This sequence encodes CASSPLRGMNTEAFF.

This sequence joins TRBV6-6 and TRBJ2-1, with unresolved D. The CDR3 extends over 11 amino acids. Deletions cut 3 bases from V and 8 bases from J, with 5 bases between. Looked up from germline, CDR1 is MNHNY and CDR2 is SVGAGI (reference sequence). Here the CDR3 reads CASSYKDEQFF. CDR3 DNA sequence: TGTGCCAGCAGTTATAAGGATGAGCAGTTCTTC.

This clonotype was seen a handful of times. This chain connects TRBV27 to TRBJ1-1; D unclear. Germline V lookup: CDR1 MNHEY, CDR2 SMNVEV (reference sequence). The CDR3 extends over 14 amino acids. Trimming took 6 bases from V and 0 from J, leaving 11 bases between them. CDR3 sequence: CASSPSRMNTEAFF. Here the CDR3 DNA reads TGTGCCAGCAGCCCCAGCAGGATGAACACTGAAGCTTTCTTT.

The chain links TRBV19 to TRBJ1-5; D is unresolved. The CDR3 has 15 residues. In germline, CDR1 is LNHDA, CDR2 SQIVND (reference sequence). The V gene lost 1 base and the J gene lost 4 bases, with 11 bases spanning the gap. The CDR3 nucleotides are TGTGCCAGTAGTATAGTGGATTCTCGAAATCAGCCCCAGCATTTT. Amino acids: CASSIVDSRNQPQHF.

This clonotype was seen at least ten times. This sequence joins TRBV28 and TRBJ2-7, with D unresolved. The V gene's germline CDR1 is MDHEN and CDR2 SYDVKM. V lost 5 bases and J 4 bases, leaving 18 bases between the germline ends. The CDR3 sequence is 15 residues long. CDR3 region: CASSLPGVRGYEQYF. CDR3 nucleotide sequence: TGTGCCAGCAGTCTTCCCGGCGTCAGAGGTTACGAGCAGTACTTC.

This clonotype was found many times. V gene TRBV2 combines with J gene TRBJ2-6; D gene unclear. The CDR3 consists of 15 residues. Deletions cut 4 bases from V and 0 bases from J, with 7 bases between. In germline, CDR1 is SNHLY, CDR2 FYNNEI. The CDR3 protein is CASSGLGSGANVLTF. CDR3 sequence (DNA): TGTGCCAGCAGTGGTTTGGGCTCTGGGGCCAACGTCCTGACTTTC.